This TCR beta chain was recovered during a study of human T cells and chemical hapten exposure. Time point here: pre-sensitization, week 0. Treatment given: therapeutic diphenylcyclopropenone sensitization with weekly scalp DPC. The drawing of blood occurred before each patch test was applied. In its sample, this clonotype was seen many times. From the RACE reads, TCRdb called clonotypes with MiXCR, one entry per CDR3 protein. Here the sample spans some 51,000 distinct CDR3 sequences, around 9.4% being singletons. Trimming took off 3 bases at V and 2 bases at J, with 13 bases between the two ends. Looked up from germline, CDR1 is KGHSH and CDR2 is LQKENI. CDR3 length: 15 residues.

This receptor was identified in a woman aged 40 to 55 with alopecia areata. Some clones in this sample may be carry-over from other donors' samples. J is TRBJ1-2 and V is TRBV18, with D possibly matching TRBD1 (6 bases). This specimen was whole blood, taken in connection with sensitization to the hapten diphenylcyclopropenone (DPC). The CDR3 region has the DNA TGTGCCAGCTCACCGACCAGGACAGAGAACTATGGCTACACCTTC. It translates to CASSPTRTENYGYTF.